This T cell receptor beta chain was profiled in a study of vaccination effects on CD4 cells after COVID-19. Note on this clone: Its antigen is as yet unknown.

Germline CDR1 is SGHAT and CDR2 is FQNNGV. V dropped 5 bases and J dropped 12; count of bases not matched to a gene: 3. CDR3 length: 11 amino acids. Expansion of antigen-specific CD4+ T cells with viral peptide pools was carried out by the ViraFEST assay before sequencing. Scientists isolated CD4+ T cells after a roughly ten-day culture period ended. Vaccine administered to participants consisted of two doses of either BNT162b2 or mRNA-1273. Some clones are missing from TCRdb's copy, which holds only in-frame ones; the method was immunoSEQ multiplex PCR. Of roughly 30,000 clones in the sample, over 55% were seen once.

The chain joins TRBV11-2 to TRBJ2-1; 8 bases agree with TRBD1. This sample comprised CD4+ T cells from PBMCs cultured with HCoV-NL63 spike peptides, obtained after COVID-19 vaccination. The clonotype originates from a human donor who received a COVID-19 vaccine. CDR3 coding DNA: TGTGCCAGCAGCCCTGGGACAGGGCAGTTCTTC. Amino acids: CASSPGTGQFF.